One sample yielded the 12 T cell receptor beta chains listed below, sequenced in a study of tumor-infiltrating lymphocytes in primary liver carcinoma. Synthesis of TCR beta cDNA was carried out from 450 to 500 ng total RNA with a constant-region primer. ARM-PCR was slightly modified, and three nested multiplex PCR rounds with it gave rise to the TCR beta libraries. Two initial PCR rounds of about 11 cycles each paired TRBV1-TRBV30 forward primers with a C-beta reverse primer. TCRdb fed the multiplex PCR reads into MiXCR, producing one record per CDR3 protein. Among about 310,000 distinct CDR3 sequences listed, 58% were seen once. Unsorted whole blood supplied the blood RNA, and germline DNA was isolated too. Sequenced: peripheral blood. Source of these receptors: a young woman with primary liver carcinoma and hepatitis B virus infection.

With regard to this clonotype: The conserved closing phenylalanine or tryptophan is absent in this CDR3, likely reflecting a read error. The chain couples TRBV29-1 to TRBJ2-4, with D possibly TRBD2 on 6 matching bases. The CDR3 is made up of 15 amino acids. Germline CDR1 reads SQVTM; CDR2 reads ANQGSEA. DNA of the CDR3: TGCGGCGCCGGCTCCGGGATAGGGTGGAGGGACATTCAGTACCTC. Residues: CGAGSGIGWRDIQYL.

With regard to this clonotype: The junction departs from germline at one end; a sequencing error may be responsible. The CDR3 spells CASSISWAGTKNNGELFF. The DNA for the CDR3 is TGTGCCAGCAGTATATCCTGGGCCGGGACAAAGAACAACGGGGAGCTGTTTTTT. The chain couples TRBV6-5 to TRBJ2-2, with D perhaps matching TRBD1 (6 bases). From germline, CDR1 is MNHEY and CDR2 SVGAGI. The CDR3 runs to 18 residues.

V usage is TRBV19 and J usage is TRBJ2-1; D remains unclear. The CDR3 consists of 14 residues. The V end was cut by 1 base, the J end by 6 bases, with 10 bases between. In germline, CDR1 is LNHDA, CDR2 SQIVND (reference sequence). In DNA form, the CDR3 reads TGTGCCAGTAGTATAGGGACGGCTACCAATGAGCAGTTCTTC. This codes for CASSIGTATNEQFF.

The V gene is TRBV5-1, the J gene TRBJ2-2; D call uncertain. This CDR3 is 14 amino acids long. Trimming shortened V by 2 bases and J by 3 bases, and 8 bases separated the two germline ends. Germline CDR1 reads SGHRS; CDR2 reads YFSETQ. CDR3 region: CASSFLGHTGELFF. For the CDR3, the DNA is TGCGCCAGCAGCTTTTTGGGTCACACCGGGGAGCTGTTTTTT.

This clonotype showed up just once. A read error is possible here, since a much larger clone lies one base away. V usage is TRBV4-1 and J usage is TRBJ1-1; possible D gene TRBD1, 6 bases. Germline CDR1 reads MGHRA; CDR2 reads YSYEKL. The CDR3 runs to 15 residues. This CDR3 is CASSQYKGGNNEAFF. The DNA for the CDR3 is TGCGCCAGCAGCCAATATAAGGGGGGGAACAATGAAGCTTTCTTT.

This clonotype was observed a few times. The chain carries TRBV12-3 or TRBV12-4 and TRBJ1-1; 11 nucleotides align to TRBD1. This CDR3 spans 14 amino acids. The V gene end was trimmed by 5 bases and the J gene end by 5 bases; junction bases not matched to a gene: 4. Here the CDR3 reads CASSRGQGGTEAFF. The CDR3 DNA reads TGTGCCAGCAGTCGGGGACAGGGGGGAACTGAAGCTTTCTTT.

The chain couples TRBV20-1 to TRBJ2-1; 7 positions match TRBD2. The trim removed 6 bases at V and 10 bases at J, leaving 15 bases unmatched. Looked up from germline, CDR1 is DFQATT and CDR2 is SNEGSKA (reference sequence). The CDR3 has 14 amino acids. The CDR3 loop is CSAPLEGGPEEQFF. The CDR3 DNA reads TGCAGTGCCCCGCTAGAGGGAGGGCCGGAAGAGCAGTTCTTC.

The CDR3 region has the DNA TGTGCCACCAATGCTGACGGGCACAATCAGCCCCAGCATTTT. This codes for CATNADGHNQPQHF. This chain links TRBV12-3 or TRBV12-4 with TRBJ1-5; D is unresolved. The CDR3 runs to 14 residues. The V and J ends lost 10 bases and 3 bases respectively, with 16 bases between them.

This clonotype has more than one count but fewer than ten. This rearrangement joins TRBV5-6 to TRBJ2-3, with 7 nucleotides matching TRBD2. The CDR3 covers 13 residues. Germline loops: CDR1 SGHDT, CDR2 YYEEEE. The CDR3 loop is CASGSRRSDTQYF. CDR3 nucleotides: TGTGCTAGCGGGTCCAGACGTTCAGATACGCAGTATTTT.

The J gene is TRBJ2-2, the V gene TRBV7-8, with no clear D. The germline CDR1 and CDR2 sequences are SGHVS and FQNEAQ. CDR3 length: 15 residues. The V end was cut by 5 bases, the J end by 1 base, with 11 bases between. CDR3 sequence reads: CASSQFSRNTGELFF. The CDR3 DNA follows: TGTGCCAGCAGCCAGTTTAGCAGGAACACCGGGGAGCTGTTTTTT.

This clonotype showed up just a few times. This chain joins TRBV10-3 and TRBJ2-7; no definite D call. This CDR3 has 12 residues. Trimming removed 8 bases at V and 3 bases at J, with 11 bases between. Germline CDR1 and CDR2: ENHRY and SYGVKD. CDR3 DNA: TGTGCCATCGAATCCGACGACTACGAGCAGTACTTC. Translation: CAIESDDYEQYF.

Of note for this clonotype: The conserved closing phenylalanine or tryptophan is absent in this CDR3, likely reflecting a read error. The V call is TRBV30, the J call TRBJ2-1; no definite D call. The CDR3 totals 14 residues. Trimming shortened V by 3 bases and J by 1 base, and 10 bases separated the two germline ends. Germline CDR1 reads GTSNPN; CDR2 reads SVGIG (reference sequence). The CDR3 reads CAWRRLDSYNEQFL. Written as DNA, the CDR3 is TGTGCCTGGAGGCGCCTAGATTCCTACAATGAGCAGTTCCTC.